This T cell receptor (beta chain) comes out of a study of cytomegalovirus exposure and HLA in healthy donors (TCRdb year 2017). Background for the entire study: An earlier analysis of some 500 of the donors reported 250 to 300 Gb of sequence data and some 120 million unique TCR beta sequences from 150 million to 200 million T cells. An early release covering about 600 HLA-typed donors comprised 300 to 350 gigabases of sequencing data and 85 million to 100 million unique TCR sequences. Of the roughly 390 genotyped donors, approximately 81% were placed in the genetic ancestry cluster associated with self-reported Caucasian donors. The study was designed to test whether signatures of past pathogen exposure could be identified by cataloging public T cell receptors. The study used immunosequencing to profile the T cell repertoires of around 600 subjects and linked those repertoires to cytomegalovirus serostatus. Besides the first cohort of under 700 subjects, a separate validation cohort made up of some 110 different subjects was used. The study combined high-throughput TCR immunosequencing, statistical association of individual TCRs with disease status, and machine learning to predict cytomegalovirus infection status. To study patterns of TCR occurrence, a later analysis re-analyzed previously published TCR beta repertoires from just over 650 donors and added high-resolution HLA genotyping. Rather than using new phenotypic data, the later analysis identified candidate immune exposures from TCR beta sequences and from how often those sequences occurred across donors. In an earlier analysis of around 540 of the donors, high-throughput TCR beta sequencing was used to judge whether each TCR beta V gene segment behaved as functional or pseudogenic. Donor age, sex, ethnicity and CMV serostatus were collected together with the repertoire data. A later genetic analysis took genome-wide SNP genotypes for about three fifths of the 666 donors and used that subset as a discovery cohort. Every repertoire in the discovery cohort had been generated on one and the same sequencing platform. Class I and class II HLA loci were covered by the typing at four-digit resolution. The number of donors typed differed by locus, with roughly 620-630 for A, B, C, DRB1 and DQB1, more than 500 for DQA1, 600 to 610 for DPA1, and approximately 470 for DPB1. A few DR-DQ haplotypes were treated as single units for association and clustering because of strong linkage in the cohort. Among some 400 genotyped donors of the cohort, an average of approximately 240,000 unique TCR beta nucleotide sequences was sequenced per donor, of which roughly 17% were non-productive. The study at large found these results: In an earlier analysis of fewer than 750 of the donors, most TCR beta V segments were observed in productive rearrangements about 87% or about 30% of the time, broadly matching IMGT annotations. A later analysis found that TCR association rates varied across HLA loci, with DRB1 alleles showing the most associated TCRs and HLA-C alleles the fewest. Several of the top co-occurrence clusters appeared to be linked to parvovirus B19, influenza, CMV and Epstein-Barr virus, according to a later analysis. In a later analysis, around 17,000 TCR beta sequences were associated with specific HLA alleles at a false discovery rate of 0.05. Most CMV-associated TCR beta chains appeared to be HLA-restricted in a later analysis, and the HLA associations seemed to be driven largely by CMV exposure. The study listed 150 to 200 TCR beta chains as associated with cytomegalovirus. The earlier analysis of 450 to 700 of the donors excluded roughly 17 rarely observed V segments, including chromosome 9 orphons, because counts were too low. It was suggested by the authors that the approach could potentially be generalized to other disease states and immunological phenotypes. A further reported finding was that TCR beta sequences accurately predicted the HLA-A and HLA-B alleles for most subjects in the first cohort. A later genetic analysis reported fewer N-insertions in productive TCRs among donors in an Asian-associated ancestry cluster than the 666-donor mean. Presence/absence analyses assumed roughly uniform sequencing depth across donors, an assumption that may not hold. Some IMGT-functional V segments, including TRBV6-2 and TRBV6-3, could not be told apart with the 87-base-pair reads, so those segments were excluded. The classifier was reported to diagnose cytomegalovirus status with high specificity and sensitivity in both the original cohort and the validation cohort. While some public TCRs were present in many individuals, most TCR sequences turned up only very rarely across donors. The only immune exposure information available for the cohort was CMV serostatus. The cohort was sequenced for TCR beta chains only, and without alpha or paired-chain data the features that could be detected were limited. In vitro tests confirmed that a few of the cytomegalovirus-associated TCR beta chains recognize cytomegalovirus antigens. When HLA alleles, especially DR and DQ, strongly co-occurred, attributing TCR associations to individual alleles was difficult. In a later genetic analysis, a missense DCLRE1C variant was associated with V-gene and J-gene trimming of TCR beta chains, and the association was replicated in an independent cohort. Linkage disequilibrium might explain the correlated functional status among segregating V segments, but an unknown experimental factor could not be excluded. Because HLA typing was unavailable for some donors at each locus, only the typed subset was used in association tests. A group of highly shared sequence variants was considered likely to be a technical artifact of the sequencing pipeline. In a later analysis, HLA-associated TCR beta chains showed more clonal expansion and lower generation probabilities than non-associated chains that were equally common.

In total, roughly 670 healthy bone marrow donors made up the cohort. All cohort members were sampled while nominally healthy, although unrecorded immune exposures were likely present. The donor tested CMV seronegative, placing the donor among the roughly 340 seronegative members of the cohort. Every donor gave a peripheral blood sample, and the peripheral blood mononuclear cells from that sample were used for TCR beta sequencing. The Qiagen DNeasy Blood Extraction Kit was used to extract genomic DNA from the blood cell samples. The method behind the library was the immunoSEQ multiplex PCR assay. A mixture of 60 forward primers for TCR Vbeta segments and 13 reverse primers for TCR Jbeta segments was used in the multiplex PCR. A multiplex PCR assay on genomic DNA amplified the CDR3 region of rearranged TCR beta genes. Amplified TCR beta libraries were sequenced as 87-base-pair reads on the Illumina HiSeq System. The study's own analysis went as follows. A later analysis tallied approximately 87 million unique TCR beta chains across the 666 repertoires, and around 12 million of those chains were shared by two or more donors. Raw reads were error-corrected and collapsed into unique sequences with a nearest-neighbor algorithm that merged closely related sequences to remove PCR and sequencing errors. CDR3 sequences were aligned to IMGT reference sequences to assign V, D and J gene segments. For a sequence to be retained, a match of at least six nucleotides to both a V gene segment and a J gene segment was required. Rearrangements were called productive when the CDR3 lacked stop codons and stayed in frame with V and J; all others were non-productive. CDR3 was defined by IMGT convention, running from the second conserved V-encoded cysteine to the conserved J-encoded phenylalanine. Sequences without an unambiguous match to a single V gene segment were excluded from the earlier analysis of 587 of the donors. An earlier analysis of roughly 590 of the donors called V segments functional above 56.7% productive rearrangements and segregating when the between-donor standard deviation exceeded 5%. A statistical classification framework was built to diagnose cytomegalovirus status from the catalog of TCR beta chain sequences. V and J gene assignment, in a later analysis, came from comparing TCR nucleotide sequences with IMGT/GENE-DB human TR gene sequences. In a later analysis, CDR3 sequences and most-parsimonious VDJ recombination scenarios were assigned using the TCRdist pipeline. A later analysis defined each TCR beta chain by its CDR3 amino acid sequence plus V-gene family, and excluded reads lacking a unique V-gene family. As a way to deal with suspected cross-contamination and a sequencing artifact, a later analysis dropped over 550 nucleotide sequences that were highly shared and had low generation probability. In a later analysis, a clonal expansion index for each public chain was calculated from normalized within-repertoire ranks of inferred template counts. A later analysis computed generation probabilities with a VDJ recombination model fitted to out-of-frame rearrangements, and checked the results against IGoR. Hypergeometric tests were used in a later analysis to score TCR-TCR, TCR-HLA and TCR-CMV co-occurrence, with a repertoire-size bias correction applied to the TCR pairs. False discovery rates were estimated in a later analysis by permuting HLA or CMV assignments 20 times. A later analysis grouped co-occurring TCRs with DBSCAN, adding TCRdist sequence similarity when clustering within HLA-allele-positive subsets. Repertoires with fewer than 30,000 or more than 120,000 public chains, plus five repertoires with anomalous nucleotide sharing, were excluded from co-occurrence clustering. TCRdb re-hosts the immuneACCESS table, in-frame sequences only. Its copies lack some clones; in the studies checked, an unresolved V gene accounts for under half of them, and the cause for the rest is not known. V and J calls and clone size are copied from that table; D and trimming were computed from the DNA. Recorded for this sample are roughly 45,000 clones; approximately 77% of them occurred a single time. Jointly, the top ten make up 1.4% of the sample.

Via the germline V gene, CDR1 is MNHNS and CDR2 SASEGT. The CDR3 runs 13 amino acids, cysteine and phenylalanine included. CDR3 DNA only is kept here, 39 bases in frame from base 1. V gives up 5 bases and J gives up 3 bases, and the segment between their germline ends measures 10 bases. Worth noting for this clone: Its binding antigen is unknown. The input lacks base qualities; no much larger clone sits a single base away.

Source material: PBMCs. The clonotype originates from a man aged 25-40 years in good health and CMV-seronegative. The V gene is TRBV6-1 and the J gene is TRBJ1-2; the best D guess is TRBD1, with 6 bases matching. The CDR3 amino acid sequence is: CASSRDTYYGYTF. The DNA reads TGTGCCAGCAGTCGGGACACTTACTATGGCTACACCTTC.